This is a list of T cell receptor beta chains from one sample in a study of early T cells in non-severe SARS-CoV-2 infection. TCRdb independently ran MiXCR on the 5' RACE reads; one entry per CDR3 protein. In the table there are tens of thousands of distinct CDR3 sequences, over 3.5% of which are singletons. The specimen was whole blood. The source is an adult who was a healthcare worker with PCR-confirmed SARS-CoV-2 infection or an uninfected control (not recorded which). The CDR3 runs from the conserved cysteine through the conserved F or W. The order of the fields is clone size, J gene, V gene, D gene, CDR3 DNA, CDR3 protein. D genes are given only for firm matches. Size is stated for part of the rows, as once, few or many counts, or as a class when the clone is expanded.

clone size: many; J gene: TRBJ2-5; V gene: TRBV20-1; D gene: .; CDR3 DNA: TGCAGTGCCCCCCCGAGAGGAGGGCAAGAGACCCAGTACTTC; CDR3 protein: CSAPPRGGQETQYF
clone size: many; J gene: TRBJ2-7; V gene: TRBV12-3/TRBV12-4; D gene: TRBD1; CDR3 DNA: TGTGCCAGCAGACAACAGGGGCTCCCGCAGTACTTC; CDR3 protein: CASRQQGLPQYF
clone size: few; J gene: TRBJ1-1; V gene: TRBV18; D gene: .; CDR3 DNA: TGTGCCAGCACCGTAATACGGACAGCGGAAGAAGCTTTCTTT; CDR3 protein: CASTVIRTAEEAFF
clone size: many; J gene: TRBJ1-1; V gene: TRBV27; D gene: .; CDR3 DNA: TGTGCCAGCAGTTCGACAGGAGGATCGAACACTGAAGCTTTCTTT; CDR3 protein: CASSSTGGSNTEAFF
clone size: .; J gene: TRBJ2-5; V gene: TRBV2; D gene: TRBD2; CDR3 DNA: TGTGCCAGCACTACCGCGGGGGGGCGGACGGAGACCCAGTACTTC; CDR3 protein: CASTTAGGRTETQYF
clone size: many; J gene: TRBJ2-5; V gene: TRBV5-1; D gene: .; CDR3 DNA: TGCGCCAGCAGCTCCTCGGGGTTCCAAGAGACCCAGTACTTC; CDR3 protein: CASSSSGFQETQYF
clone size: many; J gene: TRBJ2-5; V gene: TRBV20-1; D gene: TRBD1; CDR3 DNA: TGCAGTGTCCGCTCCGCAGGGGGAGAGACCCAGTACTTC; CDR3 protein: CSVRSAGGETQYF
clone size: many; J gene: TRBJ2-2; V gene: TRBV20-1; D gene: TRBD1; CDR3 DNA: TGCAGTGCGAGGGGGCAGGTGAACACCGGGGAGCTGTTTTTT; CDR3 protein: CSARGQVNTGELFF
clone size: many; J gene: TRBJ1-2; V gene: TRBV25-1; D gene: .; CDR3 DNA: TGTGCCAGCAGTGGAACGGTCAGGGCGGATGGCTACACCTTC; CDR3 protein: CASSGTVRADGYTF
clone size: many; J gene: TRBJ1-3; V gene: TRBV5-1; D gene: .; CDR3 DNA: TGCGCCAGCAGCTGGGGAAACTCTGGAAACACCATATATTTT; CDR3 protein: CASSWGNSGNTIYF
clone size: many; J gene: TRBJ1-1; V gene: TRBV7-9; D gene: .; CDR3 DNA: TGTGCCAGCAGCACCCCCCAGCTCACGGCTTTCTTT; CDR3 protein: CASSTPQLTAFF
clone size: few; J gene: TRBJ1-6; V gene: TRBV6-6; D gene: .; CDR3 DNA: TGTGCCAGCAGGCTAGGCTCCTATAATTCACCCCTCCACTTT; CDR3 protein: CASRLGSYNSPLHF
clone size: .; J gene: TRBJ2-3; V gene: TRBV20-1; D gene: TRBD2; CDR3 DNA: TGCAGTGCTCGGGGACTAGCGGGGGCAGATACGCAGTATTTT; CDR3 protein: CSARGLAGADTQYF
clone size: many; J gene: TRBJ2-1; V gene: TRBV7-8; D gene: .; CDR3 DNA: TGTGCCAGCAGCTTAGCGCCGGGGTGGAGCAATGAGCAGTTCTTC; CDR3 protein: CASSLAPGWSNEQFF
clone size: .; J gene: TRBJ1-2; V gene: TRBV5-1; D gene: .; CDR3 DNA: TGCGCCAGCAGTTCCGACACCCTCCGGGGCTACACCTTC; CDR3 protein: CASSSDTLRGYTF
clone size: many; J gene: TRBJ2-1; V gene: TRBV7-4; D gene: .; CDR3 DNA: TGTGCCAGCAGCTTGGACCGGGACCTCCGACTCAATGAGCAGTTCTTC; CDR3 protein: CASSLDRDLRLNEQFF
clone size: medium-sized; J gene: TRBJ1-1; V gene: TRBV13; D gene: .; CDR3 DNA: TGTGCCAGCAGCTTACCGATTACCACTGAAGCTTTCTTT; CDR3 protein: CASSLPITTEAFF
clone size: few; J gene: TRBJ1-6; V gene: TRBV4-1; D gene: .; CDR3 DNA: TGCGCCAGCAGCCAAGATCGGACACGGGGTTCACCCCTCCACTTT; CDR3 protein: CASSQDRTRGSPLHF
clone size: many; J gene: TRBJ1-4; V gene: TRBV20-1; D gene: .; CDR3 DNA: TGCAGTGCTAGGGCACTCTCAGGGATGTCGGATGAAAAACTGTTTTTT; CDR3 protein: CSARALSGMSDEKLFF
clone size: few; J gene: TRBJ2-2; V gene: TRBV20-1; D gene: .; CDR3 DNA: TGCAGTGCTAGAGGGATAGGTCGAGGGTATGACCCCGGGGAGCTGTTTTTT; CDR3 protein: CSARGIGRGYDPGELFF
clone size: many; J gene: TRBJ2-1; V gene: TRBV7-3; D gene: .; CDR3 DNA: TGTGCCAGCAGCCTGACCGGCAATGAGCAGTTCTTC; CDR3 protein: CASSLTGNEQFF
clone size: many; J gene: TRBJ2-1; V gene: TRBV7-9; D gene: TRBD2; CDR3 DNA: TGTGCCAGCAGCTCCTGGAGCGGGGGATCCTACAATGAGCAGTTCTTC; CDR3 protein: CASSSWSGGSYNEQFF
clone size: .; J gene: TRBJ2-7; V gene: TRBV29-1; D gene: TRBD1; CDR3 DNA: TGCAGCGTTGAGGGTACCCAGTCAGGGGGCCCCCTCGAGCAGTACTTC; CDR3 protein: CSVEGTQSGGPLEQYF
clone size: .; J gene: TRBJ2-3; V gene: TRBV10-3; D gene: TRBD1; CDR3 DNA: TGTGCCATCAGTACCCGACAGGGGTCCGTCGCATCAGATACGCAGTATTTT; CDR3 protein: CAISTRQGSVASDTQYF
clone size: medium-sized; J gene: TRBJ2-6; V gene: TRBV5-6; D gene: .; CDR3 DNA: TGTGCCAGCAGCAGCACAGGTTCTGGGGCCAACGTCCTGACTTTC; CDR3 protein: CASSSTGSGANVLTF
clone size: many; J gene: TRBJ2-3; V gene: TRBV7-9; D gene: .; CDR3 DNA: TGTGCCAGCAGCGTAGCCGGGGCAGATACGCAGTATTTT; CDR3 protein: CASSVAGADTQYF
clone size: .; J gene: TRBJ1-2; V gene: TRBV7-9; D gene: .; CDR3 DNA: TGTGCCAGCAGCCCGACAGGAAACTATGGCTACACCTTC; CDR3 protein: CASSPTGNYGYTF
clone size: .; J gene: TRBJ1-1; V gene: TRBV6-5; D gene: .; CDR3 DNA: TGTGCCAGCAGTTCCTCTCGGTCCGGAGGTGAAGCTTTCTTT; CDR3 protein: CASSSSRSGGEAFF
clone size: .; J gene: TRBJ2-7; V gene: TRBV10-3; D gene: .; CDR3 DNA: TGTGCCATCAGTGACGGACTGGTCTCCTACGAGCAGTACTTC; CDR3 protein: CAISDGLVSYEQYF
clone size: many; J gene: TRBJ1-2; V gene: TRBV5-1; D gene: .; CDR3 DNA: TGCGCCAGCAGCTTGGAGGCAGGGACCTATGGCTACACCTTC; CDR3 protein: CASSLEAGTYGYTF
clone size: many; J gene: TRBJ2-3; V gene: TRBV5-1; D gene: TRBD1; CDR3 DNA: TGCGCCAGCAGCTCCCGACAGGGCTCAGATACGCAGTATTTT; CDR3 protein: CASSSRQGSDTQYF
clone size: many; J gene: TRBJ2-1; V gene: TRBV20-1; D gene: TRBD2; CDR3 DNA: TGCAGCCCGGCTAGCGGAGGGGATGAGCAGTTCTTC; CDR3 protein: CSPASGGDEQFF
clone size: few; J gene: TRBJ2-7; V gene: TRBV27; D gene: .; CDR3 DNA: TGTGCCAGCAGGGACACCACCTCGAGCGAGCAGTACTTC; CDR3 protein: CASRDTTSSEQYF
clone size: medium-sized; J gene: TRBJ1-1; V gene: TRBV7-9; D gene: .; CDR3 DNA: TGTGCCAGCAGCTCGCCGGACAGGAACACTGAAGCTTTCTTT; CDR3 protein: CASSSPDRNTEAFF
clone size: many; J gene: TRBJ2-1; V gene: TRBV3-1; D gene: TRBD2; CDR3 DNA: TGTGCCAGCAGCTGGAGGGAGGGAGGAGAGCAGTTCTTC; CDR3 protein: CASSWREGGEQFF
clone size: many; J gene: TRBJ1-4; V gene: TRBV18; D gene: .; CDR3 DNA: TGTGCCAGCTCAACGCGGACCAATAATGAAAAACTGTTTTTT; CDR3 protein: CASSTRTNNEKLFF
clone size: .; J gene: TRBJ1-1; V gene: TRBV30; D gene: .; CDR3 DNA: TGTGCCTGGGGAGGGAGTACTGAAGCTTTCTTT; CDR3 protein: CAWGGSTEAFF
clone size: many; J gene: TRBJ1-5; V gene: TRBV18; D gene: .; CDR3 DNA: TGTGCCAGCTCACCACAGAGCAATCAGCCCCAGCATTTT; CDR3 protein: CASSPQSNQPQHF
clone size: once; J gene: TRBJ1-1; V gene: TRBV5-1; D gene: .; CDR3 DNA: TGCGCCAGCAGTCTCCCAAACACTGAAGCTTTCTTT; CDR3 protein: CASSLPNTEAFF
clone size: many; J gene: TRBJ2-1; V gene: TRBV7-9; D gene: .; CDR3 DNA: TGTGCCAGCAGGGACCGGGACTCCTACAATGAGCAGTTCTTC; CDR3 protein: CASRDRDSYNEQFF
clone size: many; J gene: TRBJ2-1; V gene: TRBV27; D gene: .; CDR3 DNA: TGTGCCAGCAGACAGGACTCTTCCTACAATGAGCAGTTCTTC; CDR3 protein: CASRQDSSYNEQFF
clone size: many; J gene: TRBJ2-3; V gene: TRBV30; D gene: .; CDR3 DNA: TGTGCCTGGAGTGTACGTCATAGGGATACGCAGTATTTT; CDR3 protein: CAWSVRHRDTQYF
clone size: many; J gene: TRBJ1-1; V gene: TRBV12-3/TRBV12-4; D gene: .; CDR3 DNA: TGTGCCAGCAGTATTAGTTCGGGTATTAACACTGAAGCTTTCTTT; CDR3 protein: CASSISSGINTEAFF
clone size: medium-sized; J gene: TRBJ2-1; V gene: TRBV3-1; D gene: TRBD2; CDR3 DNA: TGTGCCAGCAGCTCGGGAGGTGAGCAGTTCTTC; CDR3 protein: CASSSGGEQFF
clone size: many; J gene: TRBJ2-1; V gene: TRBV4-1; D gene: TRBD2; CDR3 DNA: TGCGCCAGCAGCCAACTACTAGCGGGTGAGCAGTTCTTC; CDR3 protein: CASSQLLAGEQFF
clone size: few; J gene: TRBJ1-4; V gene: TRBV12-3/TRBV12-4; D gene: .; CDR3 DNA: TGTGCCAGCAGTCTATCAGGGCAGGGTGAAAAACTGTTTTTT; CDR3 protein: CASSLSGQGEKLFF
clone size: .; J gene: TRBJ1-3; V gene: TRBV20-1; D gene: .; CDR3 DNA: TGCAGTGCCTGGATGACAGGACATTCTGGAAACACCATATATTTT; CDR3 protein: CSAWMTGHSGNTIYF
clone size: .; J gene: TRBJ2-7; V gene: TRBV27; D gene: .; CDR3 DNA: TGTGCCAGCGCAGAGGGGGGCGCGTCCTACGAGCAGTACTTC; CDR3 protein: CASAEGGASYEQYF